Listed here are 26 T cell receptor beta chains from one sample, sequenced in a study of monozygotic twins with inflammatory bowel disease. TCRdb reprocessed the 5' RACE reads and reports one entry per CDR3 protein, with no DNA. This table lists about 380,000 distinct CDR3 sequences. Input material: blood. Receptors originate from a human donor with ulcerative colitis or Crohn's disease, or a healthy co-twin of an affected twin (not recorded which).

The gene calls are TRBV5-1 and TRBJ2-4; the TCRdb D gene call, TRBD2, has no DNA to confirm it. This CDR3 has 19 amino acids. Germline assignment: CDR1 SGHRS and CDR2 YFSETQ. CDR3 sequence reads: CASSWGLAGGELAKNIQYF.

The chain couples TRBV19 to TRBJ1-1; TCRdb designates TRBD1, a call that cannot be tested without DNA. The CDR3 has 15 residues. Germline V gene sequence: CDR1 LNHDA, CDR2 SQIVND (reference sequence). The CDR3: CASSTFTGIGTEAFF.

The CDR3 loop is CASSLGLTSHEQFF. The chain recombines TRBV11-3 with TRBJ2-1. Germline V lookup: CDR1 SGHNT, CDR2 YENEEA. The CDR3 spans 14 residues.

V is TRBV5-4 and J is TRBJ2-3; TCRdb names TRBD1, which stays unverified in the absence of DNA. The CDR3 has 16 amino acids. CDR1 is SGHNT, CDR2 YYREEE, per germline (reference sequence). The CDR3 here is CASSSGWDRSTDTQYF.

The chain carries TRBV7-2 and TRBJ2-1; the TCRdb D gene call, TRBD2, has no DNA to confirm it. The CDR3 has 18 amino acids. Looked up from germline, CDR1 is SGHTA and CDR2 is FQGNSA. The CDR3 sequence is CASSLALTSGSHGNEQFF. Looking up the rest from reference TRBV7-2 and TRBJ2-1 gives the full variable domain: GAGVSQSPSNKVTEKGKDVELRCDPISGHTALYWYRQSLGQGLEFLIYFQGNSAPDKSGLPSDRFSAERTGGSVSTLTIQRTQQEDSAVYLCASSLALTSGSHGNEQFFGPGTRLTVL.

The chain has TRBV20-1 and TRBJ2-3; there is no DNA to check the TCRdb D call of TRBD2. This CDR3 is 15 amino acids long. Germline CDR1 DFQATT, CDR2 SNEGSKA (reference sequence). CDR3 region: CSASNWDYPTDTQYF.

This chain connects TRBV11-2 to TRBJ2-1; there is no DNA to check the TCRdb D call of TRBD2. Germline loops: CDR1 SGHAT, CDR2 FQNNGV. The CDR3 is 15 residues long. The CDR3 protein is CASSLGPPNYNEQFF.

The genes are TRBV9 and TRBJ2-7; TCRdb returns TRBD1, unconfirmable since there is no DNA. Germline V gene data show CDR1 as SGDLS and CDR2 as YYNGEE. The CDR3 loop spans 15 amino acids. This CDR3 reads CASSVAGGPPGEQYF.

The chain links TRBV5-4 to TRBJ2-1; TCRdb selects TRBD1, and the lack of DNA leaves this call unchecked. From germline, CDR1 is SGHNT and CDR2 YYREEE (reference sequence). The CDR3 sequence is 15 residues long. CDR3 in amino acids: CASSLATGTYNEQFF.

This chain links TRBV20-1 with TRBJ2-7; the TCRdb call, TRBD1, lacks DNA for checking. The length of the CDR3 is 14 residues. From germline, CDR1 is DFQATT and CDR2 SNEGSKA (reference sequence). CDR3 sequence reads: CSARDGRSSYEQYF.

The rearrangement joins TRBV4-3 to TRBJ2-3. CDR1 is LGHNA, CDR2 YSLEER, per germline. The CDR3 is 13 residues long. CDR3 region: CASSQVGADTQYF.

The gene calls are TRBV7-9 and TRBJ2-1; TCRdb names TRBD1, which stays unverified in the absence of DNA. The CDR3 has 13 amino acids. The germline V gene encodes CDR1 SEHNR and CDR2 FQNEAQ (reference sequence). CDR3 residues: CASRASGHNEQFF.

This chain joins TRBV20-1 and TRBJ2-7; TCRdb's D call of TRBD1 is untestable without DNA. CDR3 size: 14 residues. The germline CDR1 and CDR2 sequences are DFQATT and SNEGSKA (reference sequence). The CDR3 region is CSATLRGRDYEQYF.

The rearrangement links TRBV7-2 to TRBJ2-7. Germline-derived CDR1 and CDR2 are SGHTA and FQGNSA. The CDR3 runs to 16 residues. CDR3 loop: CASSLRGRQPTYEQYF.

The CDR3 reads CASSFGGGDTDTQYF. J is TRBJ2-3 and V is TRBV12-3 or TRBV12-4; with no DNA, the TCRdb D assignment of TRBD2 cannot be verified. The CDR3 has 15 amino acids.

This chain uses TRBV7-2 with TRBJ2-7. CDR1 is SGHTA, CDR2 FQGNSA, per germline. The CDR3 runs 14 residues. The CDR3 loop is CASSQSGQAYEQYF.

The chain's CDR3 is CSVDSGGTQNF. The rearrangement uses TRBV29-1 and TRBJ2-5; without DNA, the TCRdb call of TRBD1 cannot be checked. There are 11 residues in the CDR3. Germline lookup yields CDR1 SQVTM and CDR2 ANQGSEA.

The chain uses TRBV9 and TRBJ2-7. Germline values: CDR1 SGDLS, CDR2 YYNGEE. The length of the CDR3 is 14 residues. CDR3 residues: CASSVEHNPYEQYF.

The chain recombines TRBV18 with TRBJ1-3; TCRdb names TRBD1, which stays unverified in the absence of DNA. This CDR3 comprises 17 residues. Per germline, CDR1 KGHSH and CDR2 LQKENI. The chain's CDR3 is CASSPSGTANSGNTIYF.

The chain uses TRBV7-2 and TRBJ2-3; TCRdb's assignment of TRBD1 cannot be checked, as there is no DNA. The germline gives CDR1 SGHTA, CDR2 FQGNSA. This CDR3 comprises 14 residues. The CDR3 is CASSLVTGEDTQYF.

This chain links TRBV15 with TRBJ2-5; TCRdb designates TRBD1, a call that cannot be tested without DNA. CDR1 LNHNV and CDR2 YYDKDF come from the germline V gene (reference sequence). This CDR3 has 15 amino acids. CDR3 region: CATSDSQGAGETQYF. The full variable domain, completed using reference TRBV15 and TRBJ2-5, is DAMVIQNPRYQVTQFGKPVTLSCSQTLNHNVMYWYQQKSSQAPKLLFHYYDKDFNNEADTPDNFQSRRPNTSFCFLDIRSPGLGDTAMYLCATSDSQGAGETQYFGPGTRLLVL.

This chain uses TRBV10-3 with TRBJ2-2; checking the TCRdb D call of TRBD1 is not possible without DNA. From germline, CDR1 is ENHRY and CDR2 SYGVKD. This CDR3 has 14 amino acids. CDR3 in amino acids: CAISERTGTGELFF.

The rearrangement links TRBV27 to TRBJ1-2; TCRdb gives TRBD1 as the D gene, but with no DNA this cannot be confirmed. There are 16 residues in the CDR3. Germline V gives CDR1 MNHEY, CDR2 SMNVEV (reference sequence). The CDR3 reads CASSLLSGGYSYGYTF.

The J gene is TRBJ2-3, the V gene TRBV7-9; TCRdb gives TRBD2 as the D gene, but with no DNA this cannot be confirmed. The germline gives CDR1 SEHNR, CDR2 FQNEAQ (reference sequence). The CDR3 runs 16 residues. CDR3 sequence: CASSPLAETSTDTQYF. The full variable domain, in which reference TRBV7-9 and TRBJ2-3 provide the parts outside the CDR3, is DTGVSQNPRHKITKRGQNVTFRCDPISEHNRLYWYRQTLGQGPEFLTYFQNEAQLEKSRLLSDRFSAERPKGSFSTLEIQRTEQGDSAMYLCASSPLAETSTDTQYFGPGTRLTVL.

V and J are TRBV7-2 and TRBJ2-1. CDR1 and CDR2 (germline): SGHTA, FQGNSA. CDR3 length: 15 amino acids. The CDR3 here is CASSPRYSSNNEQFF.

CDR3 amino acids: CSVGDRNYGYTF. This chain joins TRBV20-1 and TRBJ1-2; TCRdb returns TRBD1, unconfirmable since there is no DNA. Germline assignment: CDR1 DFQATT and CDR2 SNEGSKA (reference sequence). This CDR3 is built from 12 residues.